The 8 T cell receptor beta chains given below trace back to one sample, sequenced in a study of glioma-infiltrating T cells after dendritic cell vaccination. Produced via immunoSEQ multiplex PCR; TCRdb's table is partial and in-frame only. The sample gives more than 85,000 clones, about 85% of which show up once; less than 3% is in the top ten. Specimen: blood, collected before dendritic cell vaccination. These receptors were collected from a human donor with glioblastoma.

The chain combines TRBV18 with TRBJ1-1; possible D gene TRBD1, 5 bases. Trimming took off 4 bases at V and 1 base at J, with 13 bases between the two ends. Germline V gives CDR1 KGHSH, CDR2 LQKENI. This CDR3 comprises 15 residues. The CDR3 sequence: CASSRDQGRNTEAFF. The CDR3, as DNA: TGTGCCAGCTCACGCGATCAGGGTCGGAACACTGAAGCTTTCTTT.

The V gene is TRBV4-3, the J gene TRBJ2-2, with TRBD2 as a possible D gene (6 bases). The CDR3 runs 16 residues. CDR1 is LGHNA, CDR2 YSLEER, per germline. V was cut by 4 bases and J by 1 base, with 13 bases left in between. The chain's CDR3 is CASSLGGGVNTGELFF. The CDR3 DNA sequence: TGCGCCAGCAGCCTGGGAGGCGGGGTGAACACCGGGGAGCTGTTTTTT.

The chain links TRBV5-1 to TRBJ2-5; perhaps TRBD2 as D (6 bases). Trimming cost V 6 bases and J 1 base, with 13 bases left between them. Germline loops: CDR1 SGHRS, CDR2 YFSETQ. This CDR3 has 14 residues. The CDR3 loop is CASNEISGQETQYF. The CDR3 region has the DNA TGCGCCAGCAACGAAATTAGCGGCCAAGAGACCCAGTACTTC.

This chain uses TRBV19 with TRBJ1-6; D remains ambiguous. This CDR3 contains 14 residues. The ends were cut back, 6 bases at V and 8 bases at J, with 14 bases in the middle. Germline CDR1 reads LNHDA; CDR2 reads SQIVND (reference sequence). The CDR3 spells CASRSTGRDSPLHF. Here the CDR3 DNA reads TGTGCCAGTAGGAGTACGGGAAGGGATTCACCCCTCCACTTT.

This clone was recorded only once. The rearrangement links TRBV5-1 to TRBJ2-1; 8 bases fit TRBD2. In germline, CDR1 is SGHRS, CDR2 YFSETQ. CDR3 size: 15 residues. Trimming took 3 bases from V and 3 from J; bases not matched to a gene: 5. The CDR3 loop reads CASSYTGTSYNEQFF. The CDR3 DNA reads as TGCGCCAGCAGCTATACCGGGACTAGCTACAATGAGCAGTTCTTC.

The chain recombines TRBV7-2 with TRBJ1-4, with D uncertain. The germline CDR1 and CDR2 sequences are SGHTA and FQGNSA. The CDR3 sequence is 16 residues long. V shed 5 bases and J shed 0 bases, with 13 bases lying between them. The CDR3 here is CASSPRRVATNEKLFF. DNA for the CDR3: TGTGCCAGCAGCCCCCGGCGGGTTGCAACTAATGAAAAACTGTTTTTT.

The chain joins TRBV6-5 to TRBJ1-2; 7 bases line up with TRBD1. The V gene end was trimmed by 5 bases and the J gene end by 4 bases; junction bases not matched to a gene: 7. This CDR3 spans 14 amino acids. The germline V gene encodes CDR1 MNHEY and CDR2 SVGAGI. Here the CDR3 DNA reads TGTGCCAGCAGTCCACAGGGGTCGGGCTATGGCTACACCTTC. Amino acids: CASSPQGSGYGYTF.

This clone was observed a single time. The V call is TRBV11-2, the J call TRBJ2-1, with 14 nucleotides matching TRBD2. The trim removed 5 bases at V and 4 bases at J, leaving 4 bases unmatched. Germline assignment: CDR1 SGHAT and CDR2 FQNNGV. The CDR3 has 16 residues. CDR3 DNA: TGTGCCAGCAGCGTAGGGACTAGCGGGGGTTACAATGAGCAGTTCTTC. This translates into CASSVGTSGGYNEQFF.